This passage covers 13 T cell receptor beta chains from one sample sequenced in a study of PD-1 blockade in classical Hodgkin lymphoma. Time point reported: cycle 4 day 1 (C4D1), after 5 to 7 weeks of nivolumab. Each of the patients experienced relapse following autologous stem cell transplantation, and their brentuximab vedotin exposure differed. Using immunoSEQ multiplex PCR, the repertoire was profiled, and TCRdb retains in-frame clones only, with some absent. The sample lists under 50,000 clones, around three fifths occurring once. This specimen was peripheral blood mononuclear cells (PBMCs), taken before the fourth cycle of nivolumab. The receptor source for this set is a human donor with classical Hodgkin lymphoma.

This clone was seen a single time. The chain employs TRBV28 and TRBJ2-5; perhaps D is TRBD1 or TRBD2 (5 bases each). V gave up 5 bases and J gave up 5 bases, with 18 bases separating them. The CDR3 covers 15 residues. CDR1 and CDR2 from the germline V gene are MDHEN and SYDVKM. This CDR3 reads CASSPRGALDETQYF. CDR3 coding DNA: TGTGCCAGCAGTCCCCGAGGGGCACTCGATGAGACCCAGTACTTC.

This clone was detected only a few times. This chain links TRBV6-5 with TRBJ2-2; D is possibly TRBD2 (7 bases). In germline, CDR1 is MNHEY, CDR2 SVGAGI. V was pared by 6 bases and J by 10 bases, with 21 bases between. The CDR3 contains 15 residues. The CDR3 sequence is CASRRGGANVVELFF. The CDR3 DNA sequence: TGTGCCAGCAGACGAGGGGGGGCGAACGTCGTGGAGCTGTTTTTT.

The chain has TRBV14 and TRBJ1-1; unclear D gene. The germline gives CDR1 SGHDN, CDR2 FVKESK. Trimming shortened V by 1 base and J by 0 bases, and 3 bases separated the two germline ends. The CDR3 has 13 amino acids. The DNA of the CDR3 is TGTGCCAGCAGCCAAGTATTGAACACTGAAGCTTTCTTT. Translated: CASSQVLNTEAFF.

With respect to this clone: Other nucleotide sequences in the sample specify the same CDR3. The rearrangement uses TRBV19 and TRBJ2-1; 9 nucleotides agree with TRBD2. J was trimmed by 4 bases and V by 9 bases; bases with no gene match: 10. The CDR3 loop spans 15 amino acids. Germline assignment: CDR1 LNHDA and CDR2 SQIVND (reference sequence). The CDR3 sequence: CASSLTSGDYNEQFF. In DNA form, the CDR3 reads TGTGCCAGCAGTTTGACTAGCGGAGATTACAATGAGCAGTTCTTC.

The rearrangement links TRBV28 to TRBJ1-5; no firm D call. From germline, CDR1 is MDHEN and CDR2 SYDVKM. The CDR3 is 14 amino acids. V lost 3 bases, J lost 4 bases, and 10 bases lay in between. CDR3 loop: CASSFGLMNQPQHF. For the CDR3, the DNA is TGTGCCAGCAGTTTCGGGTTGATGAATCAGCCCCAGCATTTT.

The chain joins TRBV5-5 to TRBJ1-5; D is uncertain. V was pared by 1 base and J by 0 bases, with 5 bases between. CDR3 length equals 14 residues. Germline CDR1 SGHKS, CDR2 YYEKEE (reference sequence). The CDR3 is CASSLWHSNQPQHF. DNA for the CDR3: TGTGCCAGCAGCTTGTGGCATAGCAATCAGCCCCAGCATTTT.

The chain is built from TRBV28 and TRBJ1-2; a possible D gene is TRBD1 (5 bases). The CDR3 is 15 residues long. V was shortened by 3 bases and J by 8 bases, with 19 bases between the two germline ends. The germline V gene has CDR1 MDHEN and CDR2 SYDVKM. CDR3 sequence: CASSFLDAGQKGYTF. CDR3 in DNA: TGTGCCAGCAGTTTTCTGGATGCAGGGCAAAAAGGCTACACCTTC.

J is TRBJ2-1 and V is TRBV5-4; D uncertain. Germline lookup yields CDR1 SGHNT and CDR2 YYREEE (reference sequence). V lost 0 bases, J lost 7 bases, and 11 bases lay in between. The CDR3 length is 14 residues. CDR3 amino acids: CASSLGSTSNEQFF. As DNA, the CDR3 is TGTGCCAGCAGCTTGGGATCCACTTCTAATGAGCAGTTCTTC.

A word on this clone: The sample holds other DNA sequences that translate to the same CDR3. V is TRBV7-2 and J is TRBJ1-1, with a tentative D call TRBD1 (5 bases). V was shortened by 0 bases and J by 0 bases, with 8 bases between the two germline ends. The CDR3 is made up of 15 amino acids. CDR1 SGHTA and CDR2 FQGNSA come from the germline V gene. In nucleotides, the CDR3 is TGTGCCAGCAGCTTAGCGCGGGGGATGAACACTGAAGCTTTCTTT. It specifies CASSLARGMNTEAFF. Based on the CDR3 plus reference TRBV7-2 and TRBJ1-1, the full variable domain is GAGVSQSPSNKVTEKGKDVELRCDPISGHTALYWYRQSLGQGLEFLIYFQGNSAPDKSGLPSDRFSAERTGGSVSTLTIQRTQQEDSAVYLCASSLARGMNTEAFFGQGTRLTVV.

The chain links TRBV7-9 to TRBJ2-7, with 7 bases identical to TRBD2. CDR1 is SEHNR, CDR2 FQNEAQ, per germline (reference sequence). The CDR3 is 15 amino acids. Unmatched junction bases numbered 10, after V lost 3 bases and J lost 5 bases. CDR3 in amino acids: CASSFSGGSPHEQYF. The CDR3, as DNA: TGTGCCAGCAGCTTCTCCGGCGGGAGTCCCCACGAGCAGTACTTC. Using reference TRBV7-9 and TRBJ2-7 for the parts outside the CDR3, the full variable domain is DTGVSQNPRHKITKRGQNVTFRCDPISEHNRLYWYRQTLGQGPEFLTYFQNEAQLEKSRLLSDRFSAERPKGSFSTLEIQRTEQGDSAMYLCASSFSGGSPHEQYFGPGTRLTVT.

The rearrangement links TRBV6-1 to TRBJ2-1; D is undetermined. This CDR3 has 15 residues. The germline V and J ends were trimmed by 1 base and 6 bases, with 13 bases remaining between them. Germline loops: CDR1 MNHNS, CDR2 SASEGT. The CDR3: CASSEGAVWRNEQFF. DNA for the CDR3: TGTGCCAGCAGTGAAGGGGCCGTGTGGCGCAATGAGCAGTTCTTC.

This clone was found a few times. The chain employs TRBV7-9 and TRBJ2-1; 10 nucleotides line up with TRBD2. From germline, CDR1 is SEHNR and CDR2 FQNEAQ (reference sequence). The trim removed 1 base at V and 6 bases at J, leaving 6 bases unmatched. This CDR3 contains 16 residues. Here the CDR3 reads CASSLDLTSGLNEQFF. CDR3 in DNA: TGTGCCAGCAGCTTAGATTTGACTAGCGGGCTCAATGAGCAGTTCTTC.

V gene TRBV6-5 combines with J gene TRBJ1-2, with a possible D match to TRBD1 (6 bases). V was cut by 2 bases and J by 4 bases, with 8 bases left in between. In germline, CDR1 is MNHEY, CDR2 SVGAGI. This CDR3 region has 13 residues. This CDR3 reads CASSYGGAYGYTF. CDR3 in DNA: TGTGCCAGCAGTTACGGGGGGGCCTATGGCTACACCTTC.